These T cell receptor beta chains were read from a single sample in a study of CD8 T cells in ankylosing spondylitis. TCRdb reanalysed the 5' RACE reads using MiXCR and keeps one entry per CDR3 protein. The sample lists about 36,000 distinct CDR3 sequences; around 10% were seen once. The sequencing input was synovial fluid, either unsorted or a sorted T cell fraction (not recorded which). All receptors come from a male donor with ankylosing spondylitis. Both conserved end residues are part of each CDR3. The D gene is left open where the match is weak. Part of the rows lack a size; the others show once, few, many or a class for expanded clones.

>TRBD1|few|TRBJ1-1|TRBV4-1
TGCGCCAGCAGCCAAGGACAGGGGAGGACTGAAGCTTTCTTT
CASSQGQGRTEAFF
>TRBD2|many|TRBJ2-3|TRBV29-1
TGCAGCGTGGGGACTAGCAGACACCTCACAGATACGCAGTATTTT
CSVGTSRHLTDTQYF
>TRBD2|-|TRBJ2-1|TRBV4-1
TGCGCCAGCAGCCAAGGACTAGCGCCAACCTACAATGAGCAGTTCTTC
CASSQGLAPTYNEQFF
>-|-|TRBJ2-1|TRBV5-1
TGCGCCAGCAGCCAGGTTGGACCCCATGACAATGAGCAGTTCTTC
CASSQVGPHDNEQFF
>TRBD1|few|TRBJ1-5|TRBV9
TGTGCCAGCAGCGTAGCGGGACAGTCCAATCAGCCCCAGCATTTT
CASSVAGQSNQPQHF
>-|-|TRBJ1-6|TRBV7-2
TGTGCCAGCGTCAATCGGGGGGCTGATTCACCCCTCCACTTT
CASVNRGADSPLHF
>-|-|TRBJ2-5|TRBV4-3
TGCGCCAGCAGCAAAGATTGGGGATTCCAAGAGACCCAGTACTTC
CASSKDWGFQETQYF
>-|-|TRBJ1-1|TRBV2
TGTGCCAGCAGTGACCCCACAGGTTTGGTGACTGAAGCTTTCTTT
CASSDPTGLVTEAFF
>TRBD2|few|TRBJ2-7|TRBV15
TGTGCCACCAGCAGAGGACTAGCGGGACCTTACGAGCAGTACTTC
CATSRGLAGPYEQYF
>-|medium-sized|TRBJ1-2|TRBV6-5
TGTGCCAGCAGTTACGCGAACGGTGACTATGGCTACACCTTC
CASSYANGDYGYTF
>-|-|TRBJ2-1|TRBV21-1
TGTGCCAGCAGCAAAGAGGTCCGGGAGGGCCTCAACAATGAGCAGTTCTTC
CASSKEVREGLNNEQFF
>-|-|TRBJ2-6|TRBV5-1
TGCGCCAGCAGCTGGAGGACAGCTGGGGCCAACGTCCTGACTTTC
CASSWRTAGANVLTF
>-|-|TRBJ2-2|TRBV7-9
TGTGCCAGCAGCCGAGCCGGGCCCCAGTTGGGGACCGGGGAGCTGTTTTTT
CASSRAGPQLGTGELFF
>TRBD1|-|TRBJ2-1|TRBV5-1
TGCGCCAGCAGCTTGGGACAGGGGGTCGGCCATGAGCAGTTCTTC
CASSLGQGVGHEQFF
>-|-|TRBJ1-6|TRBV27
TGTGCCAGCAGTTCACAGGGACCGCTAAATTCACCCCTCCACTTT
CASSSQGPLNSPLHF
>-|-|TRBJ1-5|TRBV9
TGTGCCAGCAGCGAGACAGATAGCTATCAGCCCCAGCATTTT
CASSETDSYQPQHF
>-|many|TRBJ1-1|TRBV14
TGTGCCAGCAGCCAATCAGCTGAAGCTTTCTTT
CASSQSAEAFF
>-|few|TRBJ2-2|TRBV24-1
TGTGCCACCAGTGACCAGGCAAGGGGGACGAACACCGGGGAGCTGTTTTTT
CATSDQARGTNTGELFF
>-|-|TRBJ2-7|TRBV28
TGTGCCACCAACCGGGACCTAGGGGAGCAGTACTTC
CATNRDLGEQYF
>-|medium-sized|TRBJ2-3|TRBV10-3
TGTGCCATCAATGTAGGGGCTAGCACAGATACGCAGTATTTT
CAINVGASTDTQYF
>-|many|TRBJ1-2|TRBV7-8
TGTGCCAGCAGCTTAGCAAGCGGGGGCTACACCTTC
CASSLASGGYTF
>TRBD2|-|TRBJ2-3|TRBV7-6
TGTGCCAGCAGCTTAGGAGCGGGAGTGTCTGATACGCAGTATTTT
CASSLGAGVSDTQYF
>-|few|TRBJ1-4|TRBV5-6
TGTGCCAGCAGAAACTCAGGGTGGACTAATGAAAAACTGTTTTTT
CASRNSGWTNEKLFF
>-|-|TRBJ1-1|TRBV6-2/TRBV6-3
TGTGCCAGTACCCAGGGGACTGAAGCTTTCTTT
CASTQGTEAFF
>TRBD2|-|TRBJ2-1|TRBV12-3/TRBV12-4
TGTGCCAGCAGTTTAGAGGTCCTAGCGGGAGCCCTGCAGTTCTTC
CASSLEVLAGALQFF
>-|many|TRBJ1-1|TRBV7-2
TGTGCCACCGGGGGAGGCGGCATGAACACTGAAGCTTTCTTT
CATGGGGMNTEAFF
>-|many|TRBJ1-3|TRBV6-1
TGTGCCAGCAGTCCGGGACCGAACTCTGGAAACACCATATATTTT
CASSPGPNSGNTIYF
>TRBD1|large|TRBJ2-1|TRBV19
TGTGCCAGTAGTATTGGGACAGGGGACTACAATGAGCAGTTCTTC
CASSIGTGDYNEQFF
>-|many|TRBJ2-1|TRBV7-9
TGTGCCAGCAGCCACCCTGGAGACGAGACCTTCAATGAGCAGTTCTTC
CASSHPGDETFNEQFF
>-|many|TRBJ2-3|TRBV4-1
TGCGCCAGCAGCCGACCCAGCACAGATACGCAGTATTTT
CASSRPSTDTQYF
>-|few|TRBJ2-3|TRBV4-2
TGTGCCAGCAGTCTTGGTAGCTGGGTCACAGATACGCAGTATTTT
CASSLGSWVTDTQYF
>-|few|TRBJ1-5|TRBV28
TGTGCCAGCAGAAGGCCGGGACATAGCAATCAGCCCCAGCATTTT
CASRRPGHSNQPQHF
>TRBD1|many|TRBJ2-7|TRBV7-9
TGTGCCAGCAGCCCCAAGGACAGGCCACCTCACGAGCAGTACTTC
CASSPKDRPPHEQYF
>-|-|TRBJ2-1|TRBV11-2
TGTGCCAGCCACAGCCCGGCAGAGCAGTTCTTC
CASHSPAEQFF
>TRBD2|few|TRBJ2-1|TRBV20-1
TGCTGTGCCGATTTTTTACTAGCGCGATCCTACAATGAGCAGTTCTTC
CCADFLLARSYNEQFF
>-|-|TRBJ1-2|TRBV3-1
TGTGCCAGCAGCCCGGACGGACTCTTACGGGGCTACACCTTC
CASSPDGLLRGYTF
>TRBD2|few|TRBJ2-1|TRBV7-3
TGTGCCAGCAGCTCTAGCGGGAGGTATGAGCAGTTCTTC
CASSSSGRYEQFF
>TRBD2|-|TRBJ2-5|TRBV6-2/TRBV6-3
TGTGCCAGCAGCCCACTAGCGGGAGTAGGAGAGACCCAGTACTTC
CASSPLAGVGETQYF
>TRBD1|many|TRBJ1-5|TRBV9
TGTGCCAGCAGCGTAGGGACAGGGGGCGGGGGGAGCAATCAGCCCCAGCATTTT
CASSVGTGGGGSNQPQHF
>TRBD1|few|TRBJ1-1|TRBV6-1
TGTGCCAGCAGTGCCAGGACAGGGAACACTGAAGCTTTCTTT
CASSARTGNTEAFF
>TRBD2|many|TRBJ2-1|TRBV6-1
TGTGCCAGCAGTGAGGCTAGCGGGACTTACAATGAGCAGTTCTTC
CASSEASGTYNEQFF
>-|many|TRBJ2-4|TRBV7-8
TGTGCCAGCAGCGAAAGTATGAGCGGACGGTTAGCCAAAAACATTCAGTACTTC
CASSESMSGRLAKNIQYF
>TRBD2|-|TRBJ2-3|TRBV15
TGTGCCACCGAGGACCTAGCGGGAGGGGAGAGGGGCACAGATACGCAGTATTTT
CATEDLAGGERGTDTQYF
>-|few|TRBJ2-1|TRBV11-3
TGTGCCAGCAGCACCCCAACAAGAGATGAGCAGTTCTTC
CASSTPTRDEQFF
>TRBD1|-|TRBJ2-7|TRBV10-2
TGCGCCAGCAGCCGAGAGCCAGGGGGAAGGAACGAGCAGTACTTC
CASSREPGGRNEQYF
>TRBD1|few|TRBJ1-2|TRBV7-2
TGTGCCAGCAGCATCTGGGACAGGGGGGATGGCTACACCTTC
CASSIWDRGDGYTF
>TRBD2|many|TRBJ2-1|TRBV28
TGTGCCAGCAGTTTCCGCGGACTAGCGGGAGGCAATGAGCAGTTCTTC
CASSFRGLAGGNEQFF
>-|many|TRBJ2-1|TRBV5-6
TGTGCCAGCAGCTCAGCGAGCTCCTACAATGAGCAGTTCTTC
CASSSASSYNEQFF
>-|many|TRBJ2-7|TRBV29-1
TGCAGCGCCATGCGCTGGGGTGGGCAGTCCTACGAGCAGTACTTC
CSAMRWGGQSYEQYF
>TRBD1|many|TRBJ1-2|TRBV20-1
TGCAGTGCTAACCCGGACAGGGTACGCGGCTACACCTTC
CSANPDRVRGYTF
>TRBD2|few|TRBJ2-7|TRBV7-9
TGTGCCAGCAGCTTTCGGACTAGCGGGAGGGACGAGCAGTACTTC
CASSFRTSGRDEQYF
>TRBD1|few|TRBJ2-1|TRBV5-1
TGCGCCAGCAGGAGGGGGCAGGGGGAATACAATGAGCAGTTCTTC
CASRRGQGEYNEQFF
>TRBD2|-|TRBJ2-6|TRBV11-1
TGTGCCAGCAGCTTCCTTTGGCGACTAGCGGGGAACTCTGGGGCCAACGTCCTGACTTTC
CASSFLWRLAGNSGANVLTF
>-|many|TRBJ2-5|TRBV5-1
TGCGCCAGCAGCTTGCTAGCTCCCGACGGCGAGACCCAGTACTTC
CASSLLAPDGETQYF
>-|many|TRBJ2-7|TRBV5-1
TGCGCCAGCAGCTTAGACGCGAATCCGGGGACTGAAGAGCAGTACTTC
CASSLDANPGTEEQYF
>TRBD1|-|TRBJ1-1|TRBV12-3/TRBV12-4
TGTGCCAGCAGGCCCGGAGGGACAGGGGTCGGTGAAGCTTTCTTT
CASRPGGTGVGEAFF
>-|-|TRBJ2-1|TRBV3-1
TGTGCCAGCAGCCAAGATTCATCCCTAGTCAGGGAGCAGTTCTTC
CASSQDSSLVREQFF
>TRBD1|many|TRBJ2-3|TRBV12-3/TRBV12-4
TGTGCCAGCACCTCGGACAGGGTCACCGATACGCAGTATTTT
CASTSDRVTDTQYF
>-|many|TRBJ1-5|TRBV20-1
TGCAGTGCTAGTCCTTCCATTACAGGGTACGATTCCAATCAGCCCCAGCATTTT
CSASPSITGYDSNQPQHF